What follows describes a single T cell receptor (beta chain). Germline CDR1 is MGHRA and CDR2 is YSYEKL. Trimming removed 4 bases from V and 5 bases from J; junction bases left unmatched: 19. The CDR3 is 18 amino acids. The data belong to a study of blood T cell repertoires in COVID-19. Method: immunoSEQ multiplex PCR; TCRdb's copy keeps in-frame clones and lacks some. The table lists around 97,000 clones, around 88% of them singletons. This receptor was identified in a human donor in a cohort sampled during active COVID-19. This sequence joins TRBV4-1 and TRBJ1-1; 7 nucleotides agree with TRBD1. The sequenced sample was peripheral blood. CDR3: CASSPTMAKTGRRTEAFF. The CDR3 DNA reads as TGCGCCAGCAGCCCCACGATGGCCAAGACAGGGAGGAGGACTGAAGCTTTCTTT.